Listed here are 16 T cell receptor beta chains from one sample, sequenced in a study of Graves' ophthalmopathy and Graves' hyperthyroidism. Using RNA transcripts, the TCR beta CDR3 regions were amplified. Second-round multiplex PCR came after a first-round RT-PCR that employed HTBI primers. TCRdb reanalysed the multiplex PCR reads using MiXCR and keeps one entry per CDR3 protein. The sample has about 400,000 distinct CDR3 sequences, roughly 14% seen once. The sample taken for sequencing was peripheral blood. Receptors originate from a woman between 18 and 29 years old with stable Graves' hyperthyroidism.

This clonotype was observed at least ten times. The rearrangement joins TRBV7-9 to TRBJ1-2; D remains unclear. Germline CDR1 reads SEHNR; CDR2 reads FQNEAQ (reference sequence). This CDR3 is built from 12 residues. Trimming left V 6 bases short and J 5 bases short, with 10 bases between. CDR3 sequence: CASSPKDYGYTF. In DNA form, the CDR3 reads TGTGCCAGCAGTCCCAAGGATTATGGCTACACCTTC.

This clonotype was observed at least ten times. This chain connects TRBV10-2 to TRBJ1-1; perhaps TRBD1 as D (5 bases). Trimming cost V 9 bases and J 3 bases, with 14 bases left between them. The CDR3 extends over 13 amino acids. Germline V gene sequence: CDR1 WSHSY, CDR2 SAAADI. The CDR3 protein is CASRDRSDTEAFF. DNA of the CDR3: TGCGCCAGTCGGGACCGCTCGGACACTGAAGCTTTCTTT.

Ten or more counts support this clonotype. The chain recombines TRBV12-3 or TRBV12-4 with TRBJ1-1; D is unclear. V was cut by 6 bases and J by 3 bases, with 11 bases left in between. The CDR3 consists of 13 residues. The CDR3 DNA follows: TGTGCCAGCAGCTCGGCTTCAGACACTGAAGCTTTCTTT. Its translation: CASSSASDTEAFF.

This clonotype was picked up one time. A much bigger clone sits one base away, suggesting this may be a read error. V and J are TRBV5-3 and TRBJ1-1; no clear D. TRBV5-3 is labeled an ORF, and its function is uncertain. The CDR3 runs 16 residues. Trimming left V 8 bases short and J 3 bases short, with 23 bases between. The CDR3 sequence is CASKLGHSSRDTEAFF. The CDR3 DNA sequence: TGTGCCAGCAAGCTTGGCCACTCGAGTCGGGACACTGAAGCTTTCTTT.

This clonotype showed up many times. The chain employs TRBV7-2 and TRBJ1-2, with D hard to call. The V end was cut by 2 bases, the J end by 2 bases, with 9 bases between. Germline loops: CDR1 SGHTA, CDR2 FQGNSA. This CDR3 has 14 residues. As DNA, the CDR3 is TGTGCCAGCAGCTTACAGACGGTGAACTATGGCTACACCTTC. Translated, it gives CASSLQTVNYGYTF.

This sequence joins TRBV29-1 and TRBJ2-7; 10 nucleotides line up with TRBD1. This CDR3 region has 14 residues. Germline lookup yields CDR1 SQVTM and CDR2 ANQGSEA. Trimming cost V 6 bases and J 5 bases; bases outside gene matches: 10. In nucleotides, the CDR3 is TGCAGCGTCGTTCCGGGACAGGGGTACCACGAGCAGTACTTC. Protein product: CSVVPGQGYHEQYF.

This clonotype was counted many times. The chain has TRBV24-1 and TRBJ2-7, with a possible D match to TRBD2 (5 bases). With 4 bases removed from V and 2 bases from J, the gap between germline ends came to 11 bases. The CDR3 totals 14 residues. Germline CDR1 reads KGHDR; CDR2 reads SFDVKD. CDR3 sequence reads: CATSDPDFPYEQYF. CDR3 nucleotide sequence: TGTGCCACCAGTGACCCGGACTTCCCCTACGAGCAGTACTTC.

This clonotype was counted many times. The rearrangement links TRBV12-3 or TRBV12-4 to TRBJ2-7; 15 bases map to TRBD2. With 8 bases clipped from V and 7 bases from J, the junction kept 6 bases outside the gene matches. The CDR3 spans 14 residues. This CDR3 is CASGLAGGPYEQYF. In DNA form, the CDR3 reads TGTGCCAGCGGACTAGCGGGGGGGCCTTATGAGCAGTACTTC.

This clonotype came up a few times. The rearrangement links TRBV9 to TRBJ2-7, with TRBD2 as a possible D gene (6 bases). V was clipped by 0 bases and J by 5 bases, with 12 bases between them. The CDR3 totals 14 residues. The germline CDR1 and CDR2 sequences are SGDLS and YYNGEE. Here the CDR3 reads CASSVARGGHEQYF. The CDR3 coding sequence is TGTGCCAGCAGCGTAGCGAGAGGAGGGCACGAGCAGTACTTC.

This clonotype has a count of ten or more. The chain uses TRBV29-1 and TRBJ1-2; TRBD1 matches at 7 bases. V shed 0 bases and J 4 bases; nucleotides not matched to a gene: 8. The germline CDR1 and CDR2 sequences are SQVTM and ANQGSEA. The CDR3 has 15 amino acids. This CDR3 reads CSVEDRRRGGYGYTF. CDR3 nucleotide sequence: TGCAGCGTTGAAGATAGGCGCAGGGGGGGCTATGGCTACACCTTC.

This clonotype was recorded many times. This sequence joins TRBV4-1 and TRBJ2-4; D might be TRBD2 (7 bases). The CDR3 contains 17 residues. The V gene lost 1 base and the J gene lost 3 bases, with 16 bases spanning the gap. Germline V gene data show CDR1 as MGHRA and CDR2 as YSYEKL. CDR3 sequence reads: CASSQVGGAYGKNIQYF. The CDR3 region has the DNA TGCGCCAGCAGCCAAGTTGGGGGGGCGTATGGCAAAAACATTCAGTACTTC.

This clonotype has a count of ten or more. The gene calls are TRBV28 and TRBJ2-7; 10 bases fit TRBD1. V lost 8 bases to trimming and J lost 3 bases; unmatched junction nucleotides: 4. This CDR3 region has 13 residues. Per germline, CDR1 MDHEN and CDR2 SYDVKM. The CDR3 sequence is CASGTGDYYEQYF. The CDR3 DNA is TGTGCCAGCGGGACAGGGGATTACTACGAGCAGTACTTC.

This clonotype showed up many times. The rearrangement joins TRBV12-3 or TRBV12-4 to TRBJ1-5; a possible D gene is TRBD1 (5 bases). V was pared by 8 bases and J by 4 bases, with 9 bases between. This CDR3 is built from 12 residues. DNA for the CDR3: TGTGCCAGCTCGGGGCTTAATCAGCCCCAGCATTTT. This gives the protein CASSGLNQPQHF.

The chain has TRBV20-1 and TRBJ2-7; D may match TRBD1 or TRBD2 (5 bases each). This CDR3 comprises 13 residues. The germline V gene encodes CDR1 DFQATT and CDR2 SNEGSKA (reference sequence). The V gene lost 4 bases and the J gene lost 2 bases, with 12 bases spanning the gap. The CDR3 region is CSANGDGAYEQYF. In DNA, the CDR3 is TGCAGTGCTAATGGGGACGGTGCCTACGAGCAGTACTTC.

This clonotype was observed a few times. The rearrangement uses TRBV5-4 and TRBJ2-7; possibly TRBD1 for D (6 bases). With 2 bases removed from V and 2 bases from J, the gap between germline ends came to 20 bases. Germline V gene lookup returns CDR1 SGHNT and CDR2 YYREEE (reference sequence). The CDR3 has 17 amino acids. The CDR3 DNA follows: TGTGCCAGCAGCTTACGGACAGTTCGGGCCATTCCCTACGAGCAGTACTTC. Translating it yields CASSLRTVRAIPYEQYF.

This clonotype was counted between two and nine times. V is TRBV5-6 and J is TRBJ2-2; weak D call: TRBD1 (5 bases). This CDR3 contains 16 residues. The germline V gene has CDR1 SGHDT and CDR2 YYEEEE. Trimming removed 3 bases from V and 4 bases from J, with 16 bases in between. The chain's CDR3 is CASSSRRTLGTGELFF. The CDR3 bases are TGTGCCAGCAGCTCGCGTAGGACACTGGGCACCGGGGAGCTGTTTTTT.